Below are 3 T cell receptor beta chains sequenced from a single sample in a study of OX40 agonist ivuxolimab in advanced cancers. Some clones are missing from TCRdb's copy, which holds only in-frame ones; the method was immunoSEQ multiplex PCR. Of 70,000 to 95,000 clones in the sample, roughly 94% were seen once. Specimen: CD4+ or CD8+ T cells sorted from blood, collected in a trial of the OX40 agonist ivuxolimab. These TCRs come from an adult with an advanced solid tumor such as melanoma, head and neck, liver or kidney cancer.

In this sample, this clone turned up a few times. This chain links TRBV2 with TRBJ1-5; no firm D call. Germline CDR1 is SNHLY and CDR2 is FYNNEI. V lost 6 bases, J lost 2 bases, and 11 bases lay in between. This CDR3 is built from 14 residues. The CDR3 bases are TGTGCCAGCAGCGCTGACTCAGGCAATCAGCCCCAGCATTTT. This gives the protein CASSADSGNQPQHF.

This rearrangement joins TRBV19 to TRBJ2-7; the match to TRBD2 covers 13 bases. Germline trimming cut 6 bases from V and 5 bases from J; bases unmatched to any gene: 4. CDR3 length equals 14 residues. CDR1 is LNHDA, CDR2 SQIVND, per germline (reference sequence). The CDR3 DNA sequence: TGTGCCAGTAGACTAGCGGGAGGGCCTAACGAGCAGTACTTC. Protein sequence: CASRLAGGPNEQYF.

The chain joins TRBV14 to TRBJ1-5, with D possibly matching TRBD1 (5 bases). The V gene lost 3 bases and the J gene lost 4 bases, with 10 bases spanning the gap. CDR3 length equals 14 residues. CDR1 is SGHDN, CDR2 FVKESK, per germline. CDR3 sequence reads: CASSQGGPNQPQHF. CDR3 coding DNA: TGTGCCAGCAGCCAGGGGGGACCGAATCAGCCCCAGCATTTT.